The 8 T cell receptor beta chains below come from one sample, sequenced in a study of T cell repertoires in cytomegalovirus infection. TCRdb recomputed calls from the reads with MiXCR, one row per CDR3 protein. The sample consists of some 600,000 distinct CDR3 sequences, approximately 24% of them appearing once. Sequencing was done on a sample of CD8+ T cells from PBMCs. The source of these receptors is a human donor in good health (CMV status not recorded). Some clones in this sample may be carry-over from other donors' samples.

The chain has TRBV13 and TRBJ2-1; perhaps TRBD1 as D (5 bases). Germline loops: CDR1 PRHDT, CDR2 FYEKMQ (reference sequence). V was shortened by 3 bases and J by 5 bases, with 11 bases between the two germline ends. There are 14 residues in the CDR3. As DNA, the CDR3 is TGTGCCAGCAGCTTTGTACAGGCCCACAATGAGCAGTTCTTC. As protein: CASSFVQAHNEQFF.

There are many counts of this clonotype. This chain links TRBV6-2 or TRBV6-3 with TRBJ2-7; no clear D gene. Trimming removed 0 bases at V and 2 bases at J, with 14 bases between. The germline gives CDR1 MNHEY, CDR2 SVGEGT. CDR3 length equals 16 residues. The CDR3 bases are TGTGCCAGCAGTTACTCCCCGGGCTATCGTGCCTACGAGCAGTACGTC. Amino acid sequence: CASSYSPGYRAYEQYV.

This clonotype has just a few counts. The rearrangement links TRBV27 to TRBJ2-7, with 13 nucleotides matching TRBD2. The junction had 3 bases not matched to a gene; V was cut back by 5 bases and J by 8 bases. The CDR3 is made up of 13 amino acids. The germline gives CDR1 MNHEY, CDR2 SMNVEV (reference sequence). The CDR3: CASSPGLAGQQYV. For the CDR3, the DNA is TGTGCCAGCAGTCCGGGACTAGCGGGGCAGCAGTACGTC.

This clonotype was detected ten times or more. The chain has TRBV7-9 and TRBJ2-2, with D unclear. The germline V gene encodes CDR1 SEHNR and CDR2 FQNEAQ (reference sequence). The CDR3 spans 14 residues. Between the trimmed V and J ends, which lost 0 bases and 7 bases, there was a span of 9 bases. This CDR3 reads CASSLAWNLGELFF. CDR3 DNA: TGTGCCAGCAGCTTAGCGTGGAACCTCGGGGAGCTGTTTTTT.

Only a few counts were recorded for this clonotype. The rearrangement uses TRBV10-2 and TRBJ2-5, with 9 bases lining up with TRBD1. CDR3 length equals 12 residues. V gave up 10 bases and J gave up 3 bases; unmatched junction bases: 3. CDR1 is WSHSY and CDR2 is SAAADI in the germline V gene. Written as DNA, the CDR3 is TGCGCCACCCGGACAGGGGAAGAGACCCAGTACTTC. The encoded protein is CATRTGEETQYF.

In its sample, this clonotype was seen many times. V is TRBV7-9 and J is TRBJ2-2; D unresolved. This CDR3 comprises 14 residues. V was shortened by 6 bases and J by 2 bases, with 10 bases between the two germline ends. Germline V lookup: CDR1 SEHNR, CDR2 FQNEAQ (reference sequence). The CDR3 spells CASRSGLNTGELFF. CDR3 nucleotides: TGTGCCAGCAGATCCGGGCTAAACACCGGGGAGCTGTTTTTT.

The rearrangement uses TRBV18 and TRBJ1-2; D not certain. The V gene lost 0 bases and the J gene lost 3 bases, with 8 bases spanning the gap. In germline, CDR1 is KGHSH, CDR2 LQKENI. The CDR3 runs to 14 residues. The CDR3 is CASSPPTRYYGYTF. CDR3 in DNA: TGTGCCAGCTCACCACCTACGAGGTACTATGGCTACACCTTC.

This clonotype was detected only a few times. The CDR3 DNA sequence: TGTGCCACCAGCAGAGGAGTACAGCTCAACTATGGCTACACCTTC. It codes for CATSRGVQLNYGYTF. The chain has TRBV15 and TRBJ1-2; D remains unclear. Trimming cost V 1 base and J 2 bases, with 11 bases left between them. The CDR3 extends over 15 amino acids. CDR1 LNHNV and CDR2 YYDKDF come from the germline V gene (reference sequence).